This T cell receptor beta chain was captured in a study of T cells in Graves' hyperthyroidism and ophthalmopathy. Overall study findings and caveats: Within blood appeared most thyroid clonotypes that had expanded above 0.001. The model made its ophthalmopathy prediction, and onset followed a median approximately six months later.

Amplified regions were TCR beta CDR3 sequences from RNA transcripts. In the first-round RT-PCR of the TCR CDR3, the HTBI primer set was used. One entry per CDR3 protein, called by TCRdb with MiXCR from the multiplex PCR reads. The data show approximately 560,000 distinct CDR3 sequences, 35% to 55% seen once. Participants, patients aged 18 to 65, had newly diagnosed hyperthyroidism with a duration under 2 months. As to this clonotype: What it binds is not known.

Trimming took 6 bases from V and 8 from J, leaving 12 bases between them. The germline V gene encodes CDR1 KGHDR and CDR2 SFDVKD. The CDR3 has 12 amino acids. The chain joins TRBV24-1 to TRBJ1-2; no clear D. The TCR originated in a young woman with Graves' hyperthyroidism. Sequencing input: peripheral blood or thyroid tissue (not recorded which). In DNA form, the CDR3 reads TGTGCCACCAGTTCCTCGAAGCGGGGCTACACCTTC. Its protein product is CATSSSKRGYTF.